The present T cell receptor beta chain was sequenced within a study of T cell responses to AZD1222 COVID-19 vaccine. Findings and limits, study-wide: Repertoires were collected only later (after the peak T cell response had occurred). Most donors were white British, females outnumbered males, and clonal diversity was possibly underestimated.

Repertoires were generated with immunoSEQ multiplex PCR, while TCRdb's copy carries only in-frame clones and drops some. The repertoire holds 130,000 or so clones, roughly 93% seen once, with approximately 1.1% in the top ten. Second doses at about 4 or about 12 weeks were pooled. In its sample, this clone was seen once. No antigen is known for it. This TCR was sampled from an adult who received the AZD1222 COVID-19 vaccine. The sample consisted of peripheral blood, taken 28 days after the second AZD1222 dose.

The CDR3 sequence is CASTPDRGDTEAFF. The CDR3 DNA reads TGTGCCAGCACCCCAGACAGGGGTGATACTGAAGCTTTCTTT. V is TRBV6-5 and J is TRBJ1-1, with 8 bases lining up with TRBD1. Looked up from germline, CDR1 is MNHEY and CDR2 is SVGAGI. J was trimmed by 5 bases and V by 7 bases; bases with no gene match: 9. The CDR3 consists of 14 residues.